This passage covers 24 T cell receptor beta chains from one sample sequenced in a study of cytomegalovirus exposure and HLA in healthy donors (dated by TCRdb to about 2017). Libraries were made using the immunoSEQ multiplex PCR assay. The multiplex PCR relied on a mix of 60 forward primers for TCR Vbeta segments and 13 reverse primers for TCR Jbeta segments. The table was pulled from immuneACCESS by TCRdb, which kept in-frame rearrangements only. Such tables lose some clones; where checked, under half of the loss comes from unresolved V genes, and the rest has no known cause. The table for this sample lists 83,000 or so clones; about four fifths of them were counted only once. The ten largest clones add up to 1.9% of the sample. Sequencing was performed on PBMCs. The receptors originated from a woman aged 25 to 39 in good health and CMV-seronegative.

The chain links TRBV5-1 to TRBJ2-3; TRBD1 matches at 10 bases. The germline gives CDR1 SGHRS, CDR2 YFSETQ. This CDR3 contains 16 residues. After removal of 4 bases from V and 3 bases from J, the junction contained 8 bases not matched to a gene. For the CDR3, the DNA is TGCGCCAGCAGCCCAAGACAGGGGGCGCAGACAGATACGCAGTATTTT. Its protein is CASSPRQGAQTDTQYF.

The V call is TRBV30, the J call TRBJ2-5, with TRBD2 matching 8 bases. Germline assignment: CDR1 GTSNPN and CDR2 SVGIG (reference sequence). The CDR3 spans 14 residues. V trimming: 2 bases; J trimming: 4 bases; junction bases outside the gene matches: 6. The CDR3 loop is CAWSTGLAGETQYF. CDR3 bases: TGTGCCTGGAGTACCGGGCTAGCGGGAGAGACCCAGTACTTC.

This clone was detected only once. The V call is TRBV27, the J call TRBJ1-5; D ambiguous. The ends were cut back, 5 bases at V and 3 bases at J, with 5 bases in the middle. Germline-derived CDR1 and CDR2 are MNHEY and SMNVEV (reference sequence). CDR3 length: 12 residues. The CDR3 protein is CASSPSNQPQHF. CDR3 nucleotides: TGTGCCAGCAGTCCTTCCAATCAGCCCCAGCATTTT.

The chain has TRBV11-3 and TRBJ2-2; 9 positions agree with TRBD2. Germline CDR1 and CDR2: SGHNT and YENEEA. V lost 0 bases and J lost 0; bases outside the gene matches: 11. The CDR3 extends over 20 amino acids. The DNA of the CDR3 is TGTGCCAGCAGCTTAGAGGGGAGTCTAGCGGGGCCCCCGAACACCGGGGAGCTGTTTTTT. It is translated as CASSLEGSLAGPPNTGELFF.

This chain connects TRBV19 to TRBJ1-1; a possible D gene is TRBD1 (6 bases). CDR1 is LNHDA, CDR2 SQIVND, per germline (reference sequence). The length of the CDR3 is 13 residues. Trimming cost V 5 bases and J 4 bases, with 11 bases left between them. The DNA of the CDR3 is TGTGCCAGTAGTCGAACAGGGCTCACTGAAGCTTTCTTT. Protein product: CASSRTGLTEAFF.

The genes are TRBV2 and TRBJ1-5; 7 bases map to TRBD1. Per the germline V gene, CDR1 is SNHLY and CDR2 is FYNNEI. This CDR3 has 14 residues. J lost 4 bases, V lost 3 bases, and 3 bases had no gene match. The CDR3 DNA reads TGTGCCAGCAGTGAGGGGACAGCGAATCAGCCCCAGCATTTT. This translates into CASSEGTANQPQHF.

The chain recombines TRBV11-2 with TRBJ2-1, with a tentative D call TRBD1 (6 bases). The germline gives CDR1 SGHAT, CDR2 FQNNGV. The CDR3 has 13 residues. Between the trimmed V and J ends, which lost 6 bases and 7 bases, there was a span of 13 bases. CDR3 nucleotides: TGTGCCAGCAGTACAGGGAGCCGAAATGAGCAGTTCTTC. Its protein is CASSTGSRNEQFF.

The J gene is TRBJ2-1, the V gene TRBV10-3, with TRBD1 identical over 8 bases. The CDR3 is 17 amino acids. V gave up 0 bases and J gave up 3 bases; unmatched junction bases: 7. Looked up from germline, CDR1 is ENHRY and CDR2 is SYGVKD. This chain's CDR3 is CAISESTRQGIYNEQFF. Written as DNA, the CDR3 is TGTGCCATCAGTGAGTCGACAAGACAGGGGATCTACAATGAGCAGTTCTTC.

The genes are TRBV6-1 and TRBJ2-3; D possibly corresponds to TRBD2 (5 bases). The germline gives CDR1 MNHNS, CDR2 SASEGT. V lost 4 bases and J lost 9, with 11 bases in between. The CDR3 extends over 12 amino acids. The CDR3 spells CASSVLSGTQYF. The CDR3 DNA follows: TGTGCCAGCAGTGTCCTCTCGGGGACGCAGTATTTT.

In its sample, this clone was seen once. The V call is TRBV28, the J call TRBJ2-6; D is unclear. This CDR3 spans 14 amino acids. V was trimmed by 4 bases and J by 2 bases, leaving 6 bases between them. Germline V gives CDR1 MDHEN, CDR2 SYDVKM. DNA for the CDR3: TGTGCCAGCAGTTCAGGTGCTGGGGCCAACGTCCTGACTTTC. It is translated as CASSSGAGANVLTF.

A few counts support this clone. The CDR3: CASRRATGELFF. The CDR3 region has the DNA TGTGCCAGCAGGAGGGCCACCGGGGAGCTGTTTTTT. The V call is TRBV25-1, the J call TRBJ2-2; a possible D gene is TRBD2 (5 bases). Germline lookup yields CDR1 MGHDK and CDR2 SYGVNS. The CDR3 is made up of 12 amino acids. With 6 bases removed from V and 4 bases from J, the gap between germline ends came to 6 bases.

The chain carries TRBV6-5 and TRBJ2-5, with D maybe TRBD1 (5 bases). The CDR3 consists of 14 residues. Trimming removed 4 bases from V and 5 bases from J, with 14 bases in between. Per the germline V gene, CDR1 is MNHEY and CDR2 is SVGAGI. CDR3 region: CASSLGQGGETQYF. The CDR3 DNA follows: TGTGCCAGCAGTTTGGGGCAGGGTGGCGAGACCCAGTACTTC.

The V call is TRBV28, the J call TRBJ2-7, with 9 positions matching TRBD1. The trim removed 10 bases at V and 2 bases at J, leaving 6 bases unmatched. Germline CDR1 MDHEN, CDR2 SYDVKM. The CDR3 extends over 13 amino acids. The DNA of the CDR3 is TGTGCCAACCGGGACAGGGTGACCTACGAGCAGTACTTC. Translation gives CANRDRVTYEQYF.

The V call is TRBV4-2, the J call TRBJ2-1, with 11 bases that match TRBD2. Germline lookup yields CDR1 LGHNA and CDR2 YNFKEQ. V was pared by 1 base and J by 11 bases, with 7 bases of the junction left unmatched. The CDR3 is 15 amino acids. The CDR3 DNA is TGTGCCAGCAGCCAAGCTACTAGCGGGAGTGCTAAGCAGTTCTTC. Protein: CASSQATSGSAKQFF.

The chain is built from TRBV21-1 and TRBJ2-5; whether TRBD1, the table's D call, matches the DNA was not checked. The end of the DNA is better explained by TRBJ2-7, so the J call may be wrong. TRBV21-1 is recorded as a pseudogene. CDR3 length: 13 residues. CDR3 sequence reads: CATGQGHIYEQYF. CDR3 DNA sequence: TGTGCCACCGGACAGGGCCATATATACGAGCAGTACTTC.

The chain recombines TRBV7-2 with TRBJ2-3; D gene ambiguous. Trimming took 1 base from V and 7 from J, leaving 6 bases between them. Germline assignment: CDR1 SGHTA and CDR2 FQGNSA. This CDR3 contains 12 residues. This CDR3 reads CASSLVPYTQYF. In DNA, the CDR3 is TGTGCCAGCAGCTTAGTTCCGTATACGCAGTATTTT.

V and J are TRBV9 and TRBJ1-3; D uncertain. This CDR3 is 16 amino acids long. Looked up from germline, CDR1 is SGDLS and CDR2 is YYNGEE. Trimming left V 3 bases short and J 1 base short, with 14 bases between. The CDR3 DNA follows: TGTGCCAGCAGCGGGACCGGGATGGGATCTGGAAACACCATATATTTT. This sequence encodes CASSGTGMGSGNTIYF. The full variable domain, with the rest looked up from reference TRBV9 and TRBJ1-3, is DSGVTQTPKHLITATGQRVTLRCSPRSGDLSVYWYQQSLDQGLQFLIQYYNGEERAKGNILERFSAQQFPDLHSELNLSSLELGDSALYFCASSGTGMGSGNTIYFGEGSWLTVV.

This clone was seen a single time. The chain links TRBV10-1 to TRBJ1-2; D is uncertain. V was pared by 4 bases and J by 8 bases, with 11 bases between. Per germline, CDR1 WNHNN and CDR2 SYGVQD (reference sequence). The CDR3 is 12 residues long. The CDR3 DNA follows: TGCGCCAGCAGTGTTCGGGGTTGCGGCTACACCTTC. Translated: CASSVRGCGYTF.

The rearrangement joins TRBV7-8 to TRBJ1-1; 7 bases fit TRBD1. The CDR3 contains 15 residues. From germline, CDR1 is SGHVS and CDR2 FQNEAQ. V shed 5 bases and J 0 bases; nucleotides not matched to a gene: 6. The CDR3 spells CASSEQGRMNTEAFF. The CDR3 DNA reads TGTGCCAGCAGCGAACAGGGGCGGATGAACACTGAAGCTTTCTTT.

The chain uses TRBV20-1 and TRBJ2-7, with D uncertain. V lost 7 bases and J 2 bases, leaving 9 bases between the germline ends. This CDR3 has 11 amino acids. Germline values: CDR1 DFQATT, CDR2 SNEGSKA (reference sequence). CDR3 in amino acids: CSVPVPYEQYF. CDR3 coding DNA: TGCAGTGTCCCCGTCCCCTACGAGCAGTACTTC.

This chain connects TRBV2 to TRBJ2-7; D may be TRBD2 (5 bases). Trimming cost V 7 bases and J 3 bases, with 13 bases left between them. In germline, CDR1 is SNHLY, CDR2 FYNNEI. The CDR3 consists of 13 residues. CDR3 residues: CASTQSDYYEQYF. CDR3 DNA: TGTGCCAGCACCCAATCAGACTACTACGAGCAGTACTTC.

The chain couples TRBV29-1 to TRBJ2-5; D is perhaps TRBD2 (6 bases). The V gene lost 4 bases and the J gene lost 3 bases, with 15 bases spanning the gap. CDR1 is SQVTM and CDR2 is ANQGSEA in the germline V gene. The CDR3 contains 14 residues. CDR3 sequence reads: CSVASSGGEETQYF. The CDR3 DNA is TGCAGCGTTGCGTCCTCCGGGGGAGAAGAGACCCAGTACTTC.

This chain connects TRBV5-4 to TRBJ2-3, with 8 bases fitting TRBD1. Unmatched junction bases numbered 10, after V lost 5 bases and J lost 2 bases. The V gene's germline CDR1 is SGHNT and CDR2 YYREEE (reference sequence). The CDR3 has 16 residues. The CDR3 region is CASSRPGGGPTDTQYF. Here the CDR3 DNA reads TGTGCCAGCAGTCGACCAGGGGGCGGGCCCACAGATACGCAGTATTTT.

This rearrangement joins TRBV10-3 to TRBJ2-7, with TRBD1 identical over 9 bases. V dropped 1 base and J dropped 4; count of bases not matched to a gene: 2. The CDR3 has 14 residues. Germline V CDR1 and CDR2: ENHRY, SYGVKD. The CDR3 protein is CAISELTGGYEQYF. CDR3 nucleotides: TGTGCCATCAGTGAGTTGACAGGGGGATACGAGCAGTACTTC.